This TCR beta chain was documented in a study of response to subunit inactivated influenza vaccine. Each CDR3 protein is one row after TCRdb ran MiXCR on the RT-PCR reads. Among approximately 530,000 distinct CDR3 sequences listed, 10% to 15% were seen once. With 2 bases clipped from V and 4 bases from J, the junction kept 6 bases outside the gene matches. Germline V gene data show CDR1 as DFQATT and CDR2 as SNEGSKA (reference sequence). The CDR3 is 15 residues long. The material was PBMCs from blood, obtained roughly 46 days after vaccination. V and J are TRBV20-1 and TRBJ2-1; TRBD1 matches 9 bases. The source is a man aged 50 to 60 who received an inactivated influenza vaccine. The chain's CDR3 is CSARKGQGGYNEQFF. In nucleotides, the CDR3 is TGCAGTGCTAGAAAGGGACAGGGAGGGTACAATGAGCAGTTCTTC.